This passage covers 6 T cell receptor beta chains from one sample sequenced in a study of T-cell reconstitution after alpha-beta-depleted transplantation in children. Using unique molecular identifiers, the investigators prepared the TCRbeta library. TCRdb reanalysed the PCR reads using MiXCR and keeps one entry per CDR3 protein. The sample contains hundreds of thousands of distinct CDR3 sequences, 11% of which appear only once. The source was PBMCs, collected before TCRalphabeta/CD19-depleted stem cell transplant. Receptors were obtained from a child less than two years old with acute myeloid leukemia, due to receive a stem cell transplant.

This clonotype was observed many times. The chain recombines TRBV3-1 with TRBJ2-1; 7 bases agree with TRBD1. V shed 4 bases and J 3 bases; nucleotides not matched to a gene: 12. The CDR3 is made up of 17 amino acids. Germline V lookup: CDR1 LGHDT, CDR2 YNNKEL (reference sequence). CDR3 DNA sequence: TGTGCCAGCAGCCCTTCCACAGGGGTCGCTTACTACAATGAGCAGTTCTTC. Its protein is CASSPSTGVAYYNEQFF.

This clonotype was observed at least ten times. The chain is built from TRBV29-1 and TRBJ1-1; D gene ambiguous. Germline V gives CDR1 SQVTM, CDR2 ANQGSEA. CDR3 size: 12 residues. V lost 6 bases and J lost 3, with 11 bases in between. The DNA for the CDR3 is TGCAGCGTCCGCAGAAGGGACACTGAAGCTTTCTTT. Its translation: CSVRRRDTEAFF.

This clonotype was recorded many times. The chain carries TRBV29-1 and TRBJ2-2; 9 bases agree with TRBD2. V was clipped by 6 bases and J by 1 base; unmatched bases: 6. The CDR3 consists of 15 residues. Germline CDR1 reads SQVTM; CDR2 reads ANQGSEA. CDR3 residues: CSVVKAGGNTGELFF. In DNA form, the CDR3 reads TGCAGCGTCGTAAAAGCGGGAGGGAACACCGGGGAGCTGTTTTTT.

The CDR3 nucleotides are TGTGCCAGCAGCGAAGGACAGCACACAGATACGCAGTATTTT. Its translation is CASSEGQHTDTQYF. V and J are TRBV7-3 and TRBJ2-3; D may be TRBD1 (6 bases). The CDR3 spans 14 residues. With 5 bases removed from V and 2 bases from J, the gap between germline ends came to 11 bases. From germline, CDR1 is SGHTA and CDR2 FQGTGA.

This clonotype was seen repeatedly, ten times or more. The chain combines TRBV9 with TRBJ2-3, with D possibly being TRBD1 (6 bases). The CDR3 extends over 15 amino acids. Germline V gene lookup returns CDR1 SGDLS and CDR2 YYNGEE. The V end was cut by 4 bases, the J end by 2 bases, with 14 bases between. The CDR3 region has the DNA TGTGCCAGCAGCCCCCTAGGACAGACCACAGATACGCAGTATTTT. Its protein product is CASSPLGQTTDTQYF. Looking up the rest from reference TRBV9 and TRBJ2-3 gives the full variable domain: DSGVTQTPKHLITATGQRVTLRCSPRSGDLSVYWYQQSLDQGLQFLIQYYNGEERAKGNILERFSAQQFPDLHSELNLSSLELGDSALYFCASSPLGQTTDTQYFGPGTRLTVL.

The V call is TRBV9, the J call TRBJ2-7, with 7 positions matching TRBD1. V gave up 2 bases and J gave up 7 bases; unmatched junction bases: 9. Per germline, CDR1 SGDLS and CDR2 YYNGEE. The CDR3 length is 14 residues. CDR3 protein: CASSVATGLGEQYF. The CDR3 nucleotides are TGTGCCAGCAGCGTCGCGACAGGGCTTGGAGAGCAGTACTTC.